This entry lists 14 T cell receptor beta chains sequenced from one sample in a study of CD8 T cells in Susac syndrome. Random hexamers were used to reverse transcribe the RNA input (roughly 0.5 to 1 ug). Each CDR3 protein is one row after TCRdb ran MiXCR on the immunoSEQ multiplex PCR reads. The table records 150,000 to 200,000 distinct CDR3 sequences, around 94% of them present only once. The sequenced material came from CD4+ T cells from PBMCs. The source is a human donor with multiple sclerosis.

The genes are TRBV10-3 and TRBJ1-4; possibly TRBD1 for D (5 bases). The ends were cut back, 11 bases at V and 8 bases at J, with 15 bases in the middle. The CDR3 is 12 amino acids. CDR1 and CDR2 from the germline V gene are ENHRY and SYGVKD. The CDR3 spells CAAGGAGEKLFF. The DNA of the CDR3 is TGTGCCGCCGGCGGGGCCGGGGAAAAACTGTTTTTT.

This sequence joins TRBV28 and TRBJ2-7; D may match TRBD1 or TRBD2 (5 bases each). V was clipped by 7 bases and J by 2 bases, with 18 bases between them. The V gene's germline CDR1 is MDHEN and CDR2 SYDVKM. The CDR3 length is 15 residues. The CDR3 DNA follows: TGTGCCAGCATCTCCTCCGGGGCCGCACCCTACGAGCAGTACTTC. It is translated as CASISSGAAPYEQYF.

The rearrangement uses TRBV10-3 and TRBJ2-7; D is uncertain. V was shortened by 1 base and J by 3 bases, with 7 bases between the two germline ends. This CDR3 region has 13 residues. Germline CDR1 is ENHRY and CDR2 is SYGVKD. CDR3 protein: CAISELIGYEQYF. The CDR3, as DNA: TGTGCCATCAGTGAGTTAATAGGCTACGAGCAGTACTTC.

The gene calls are TRBV6-5 and TRBJ2-7; TRBD1 or TRBD2 may be the D gene (6 bases each). The CDR3 loop spans 15 amino acids. The V gene lost 5 bases and the J gene lost 2 bases, with 16 bases spanning the gap. Germline CDR1 reads MNHEY; CDR2 reads SVGAGI. CDR3 nucleotide sequence: TGTGCCAGCAGTACTTGGGGGGCGGACCCCTACGAGCAGTACTTC. Translation gives CASSTWGADPYEQYF.

Written as DNA, the CDR3 is TGTGCCAGCAGCCTATGGACCCCCTACGAGCAGTACTTC. It translates to CASSLWTPYEQYF. The chain uses TRBV28 and TRBJ2-7; D unresolved. The CDR3 is 13 residues long. Germline V gene data show CDR1 as MDHEN and CDR2 as SYDVKM. Trimming pared 6 bases from V and 2 bases from J, leaving 11 bases between.

The chain employs TRBV20-1 and TRBJ1-1, with a possible D match to TRBD1 (6 bases). Looked up from germline, CDR1 is DFQATT and CDR2 is SNEGSKA (reference sequence). Trimming removed 2 bases from V and 4 bases from J, with 11 bases in between. The CDR3 has 13 amino acids. The CDR3 loop is CSARPGHFTEAFF. The DNA of the CDR3 is TGCAGTGCTAGACCGGGACACTTCACTGAAGCTTTCTTT.

The V and J genes are TRBV7-3 and TRBJ2-7; TRBD1 aligns across 7 bases. There are 13 residues in the CDR3. In germline, CDR1 is SGHTA, CDR2 FQGTGA. V was clipped by 8 bases and J by 5 bases; unmatched bases: 9. CDR3 region: CASGPDRDHEQYF. CDR3 nucleotide sequence: TGTGCCAGCGGGCCCGACAGGGATCACGAGCAGTACTTC. Drawing the rest from reference TRBV7-3 and TRBJ2-7, the complete variable domain is GAGVSQTPSNKVTEKGKYVELRCDPISGHTALYWYRQSLGQGPEFLIYFQGTGAADDSGLPNDRFFAVRPEGSVSTLKIQRTERGDSAVYLCASGPDRDHEQYFGPGTRLTVT.

The genes are TRBV7-9 and TRBJ2-1, with 10 bases fitting TRBD2. The CDR3 is 16 amino acids. V lost 0 bases, J lost 9 bases, and 8 bases stayed unmatched. The V gene's germline CDR1 is SEHNR and CDR2 FQNEAQ (reference sequence). This CDR3 reads CASSLAGLAGVGEQFF. The CDR3 DNA is TGTGCCAGCAGCTTAGCTGGTCTAGCGGGAGTTGGTGAGCAGTTCTTC.

The chain combines TRBV7-2 with TRBJ2-5, with D tentatively TRBD1 (5 bases). Trimming cost V 5 bases and J 1 base, with 8 bases left between them. The CDR3 sequence is 13 residues long. Per the germline V gene, CDR1 is SGHTA and CDR2 is FQGNSA. CDR3 nucleotides: TGTGCCAGCAGCCCGGACACCCAAGAGACCCAGTACTTC. It codes for CASSPDTQETQYF.

The chain recombines TRBV12-3 or TRBV12-4 with TRBJ2-3; 9 bases line up with TRBD2. V was pared by 6 bases and J by 6 bases, with 10 bases of the junction left unmatched. CDR3 length: 15 residues. CDR3 sequence (DNA): TGTGCCAGCAGCCCTAGGCTTGCGGGGGGGGATACGCAGTATTTT. It translates to CASSPRLAGGDTQYF.

This chain connects TRBV5-1 to TRBJ2-7; weak D call: TRBD1 (5 bases). V was trimmed by 0 bases and J by 6 bases, leaving 10 bases between them. The V gene's germline CDR1 is SGHRS and CDR2 YFSETQ. This CDR3 is 13 amino acids long. CDR3 amino acids: CASSLAVQGEQYF. The DNA of the CDR3 is TGCGCCAGCAGCTTGGCGGTCCAGGGCGAGCAGTACTTC.

The chain couples TRBV15 to TRBJ1-4; D is unclear. Germline-derived CDR1 and CDR2 are LNHNV and YYDKDF (reference sequence). The CDR3 extends over 14 amino acids. V was cut by 0 bases and J by 5 bases, with 7 bases left in between. For the CDR3, the DNA is TGTGCCACCAGCAGAGATCTAAGAAATGAAAAACTGTTTTTT. Encoded protein: CATSRDLRNEKLFF. Supplemented by reference TRBV15 and TRBJ1-4, the full variable domain reads DAMVIQNPRYQVTQFGKPVTLSCSQTLNHNVMYWYQQKSSQAPKLLFHYYDKDFNNEADTPDNFQSRRPNTSFCFLDIRSPGLGDTAMYLCATSRDLRNEKLFFGSGTQLSVL.

This clonotype has just one count. The rearrangement links TRBV10-3 to TRBJ1-4; TRBD1 matches at 7 bases. CDR1 is ENHRY and CDR2 is SYGVKD in the germline V gene. The J segment lost 4 bases and the V segment lost 3 bases, leaving 2 bases of the junction unmatched. This CDR3 contains 14 residues. CDR3 in amino acids: CAISEGTVNEKLFF. CDR3 nucleotides: TGTGCCATCAGTGAAGGGACAGTTAATGAAAAACTGTTTTTT.

This clonotype was counted once. The J gene is TRBJ2-3, the V gene TRBV6-5, with 7 bases that match TRBD1. This CDR3 has 13 residues. J lost 1 base, V lost 9 bases, and 4 bases had no gene match. In germline, CDR1 is MNHEY, CDR2 SVGAGI. The CDR3 spells CASTGDGTDTQYF. The CDR3 region has the DNA TGTGCCAGTACAGGGGACGGCACAGATACGCAGTATTTT.